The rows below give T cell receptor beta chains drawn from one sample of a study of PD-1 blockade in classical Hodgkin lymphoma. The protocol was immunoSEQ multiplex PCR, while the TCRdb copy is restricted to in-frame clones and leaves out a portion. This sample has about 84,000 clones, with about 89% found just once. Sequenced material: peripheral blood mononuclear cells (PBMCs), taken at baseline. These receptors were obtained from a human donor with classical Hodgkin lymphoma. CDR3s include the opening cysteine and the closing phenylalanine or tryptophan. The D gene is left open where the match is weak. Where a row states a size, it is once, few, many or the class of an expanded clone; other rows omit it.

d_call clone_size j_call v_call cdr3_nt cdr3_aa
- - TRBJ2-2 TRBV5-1 TGCGCCAGCAGCTTGGGGCGGAACGCGAACACCGGGGAGCTGTTTTTT CASSLGRNANTGELFF
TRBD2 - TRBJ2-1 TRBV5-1 TGCGCCAGCAGCTTGGGACTAGCGGGACCTCAACAGGAGCAGTTCTTC CASSLGLAGPQQEQFF
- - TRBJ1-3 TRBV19 TGTGCCAGCACCGCGGGGCGAAACACCATATATTTT CASTAGRNTIYF
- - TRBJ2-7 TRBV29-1 TGCAGCGTTGTACCCGCTGGCAGGTACGACTACGAGCAGTACTTC CSVVPAGRYDYEQYF
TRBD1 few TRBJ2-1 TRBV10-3 TGTGCCATCAGTCCGCGACAGGGACCAAACAATGAGCAGTTCTTC CAISPRQGPNNEQFF
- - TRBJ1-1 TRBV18 TGTGCCAGCTCACCAGCAGGGACTGCGCAGTGGGACACTGAAGCTTTCTTT CASSPAGTAQWDTEAFF
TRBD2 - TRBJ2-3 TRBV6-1 TGTGCCAGCGGTGCGCGCCAACTAGCGGGAGGAGATACGCAGTATTTT CASGARQLAGGDTQYF
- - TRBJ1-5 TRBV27 TGTGCCAGCAGTACCTTAGGAGGGTGGGGCAATCAGCCCCAGCATTTT CASSTLGGWGNQPQHF
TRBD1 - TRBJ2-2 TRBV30 TGTGCCTGGAGTGCTTGGGACAGGGGCGGGGAGCTGTTTTTT CAWSAWDRGGELFF
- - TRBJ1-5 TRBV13 TGTGCCAGCAGCTTAGGGATTAAAAGCAATCAGCCCCAGCATTTT CASSLGIKSNQPQHF
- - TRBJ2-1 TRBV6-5 TGTGCCAGCAGTTACCATCTTGGTTTAGGGGGCAATGAGCAGTTCTTC CASSYHLGLGGNEQFF
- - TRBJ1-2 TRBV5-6 TGTGCCAGCAGCTCGACAGGATCTTATGGCTACACCTTC CASSSTGSYGYTF
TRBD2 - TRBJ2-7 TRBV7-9 TGTGCCAGCAGCTCTAGCGGGAGGGCCACCTACGAGCAGTACTTC CASSSSGRATYEQYF
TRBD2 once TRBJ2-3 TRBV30 TGTGCCTGGAGTGTACCCAGCGGGAGGTCAGATACGCAGTATTTT CAWSVPSGRSDTQYF
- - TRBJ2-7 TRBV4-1 TGCGCCAGCAGCTACGAGATTCAGACCTACGAGCAGTACTTC CASSYEIQTYEQYF
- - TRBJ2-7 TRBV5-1 TGCGCCAGCAGCCCGGGGGCAGGTTTCTACGAGCAGTACTTC CASSPGAGFYEQYF
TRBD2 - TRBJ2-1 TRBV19 TGTGCCAGTAGGGGGCTAGCGGTATCCTACAATGAGCAGTTCTTC CASRGLAVSYNEQFF
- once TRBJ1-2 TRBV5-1 TGCGCCAGCAGCTTGGATAACTATGGCTACACCTTC CASSLDNYGYTF
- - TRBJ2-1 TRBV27 TGTGCCAGCAGTAGTGGGGGGCCGACCAATGAGCAGTTCTTC CASSSGGPTNEQFF
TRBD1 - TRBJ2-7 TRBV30 TGTGCCTGGAGTCAGGGGGCTGGGTCCTACGAGCAGTACTTC CAWSQGAGSYEQYF
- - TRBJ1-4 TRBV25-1 TGTGCCAGCACCGGGACCCCCGGGCCGAGAGAAAAACTGTTTTTT CASTGTPGPREKLFF
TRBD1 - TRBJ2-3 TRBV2 TGTGCCAGCAGCGGGGACAGGGTCACCCTAAAAACGCAGTATTTT CASSGDRVTLKTQYF
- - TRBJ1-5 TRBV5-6 TGTGCCAGCAGCCCCCGGGGCCTCAATCAGCCCCAGCATTTT CASSPRGLNQPQHF
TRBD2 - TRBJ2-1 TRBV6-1 TGTGCCAGCAGTAGGACTAGCGGGGTGGATGAGCAGTTCTTC CASSRTSGVDEQFF
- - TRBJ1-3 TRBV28 TGTGCCTCCGGGGACACTGGAAACACCATATATTTT CASGDTGNTIYF
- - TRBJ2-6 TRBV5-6 TGTGCCAGCAGCTTGCGCGGAGCCTCTGGGGCCAACGTCCTGACTTTC CASSLRGASGANVLTF
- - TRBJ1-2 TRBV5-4 TGTGCCAGCAGCTTGGGAGGGGGTTCGGTTGACTATGGCTACACCTTC CASSLGGGSVDYGYTF
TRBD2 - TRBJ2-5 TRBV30 TGTGCCTGGAGCACCGGGACTAGCGCATGGAAGACCCAGTACTTC CAWSTGTSAWKTQYF
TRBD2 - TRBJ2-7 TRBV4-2 TGTGCCAGCAGCCCAATCCAGCGGGGCACCTACGAGCAGTACTTC CASSPIQRGTYEQYF
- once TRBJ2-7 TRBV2 TGTGCCAGCAGTGTTGAACAGAGATCCTACGAGCAGTACTTC CASSVEQRSYEQYF
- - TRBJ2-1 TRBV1 TGCACCAGCAGTCAAGATGAGGTGGAGGGGGAGCAGTTCTTC CTSSQDEVEGEQFF
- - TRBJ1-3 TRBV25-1 TGTGCCAGCAGTGACACGGGACGGAAAGTCAGCTCTGGAAACACCATATATTTT CASSDTGRKVSSGNTIYF
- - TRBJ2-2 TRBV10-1 TGCGCCAGCAGGGTTTCTCTTTCTGGGGAGCTGTTTTTT CASRVSLSGELFF
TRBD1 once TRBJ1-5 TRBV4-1 TGCGCCAGCAGCCAAAACCGGGACAGCGGGAATCAGCCCCAGCATTTT CASSQNRDSGNQPQHF
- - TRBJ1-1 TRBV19 TGTGCCAGTAGTGTCTCGAACACTGAAGCTTTCTTT CASSVSNTEAFF
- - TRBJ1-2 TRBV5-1 TGCGCCAGCAGCCCTGAGACAGACTATGGCTACACCTTC CASSPETDYGYTF
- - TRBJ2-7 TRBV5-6 TGTGCCAGCAGCTGGGGGACACGGACCAACTACGAGCAGTACTTC CASSWGTRTNYEQYF
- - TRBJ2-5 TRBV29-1 TGCAGCGCCGGACGTATGGGAGAGACCCAGTACTTC CSAGRMGETQYF
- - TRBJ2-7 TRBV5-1 TGCGCCAGCAGTAAAGGGGACCCTAGCTACGAGCAGTACTTC CASSKGDPSYEQYF
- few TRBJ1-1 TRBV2 TGTGCCAGCAGTGGTCAGTCTAACACTGAAGCTTTCTTT CASSGQSNTEAFF